The rows below give T cell receptor beta chains drawn from one sample of a study of cytomegalovirus exposure and HLA in healthy donors. The table came from immunoSEQ multiplex PCR; TCRdb's copy has only in-frame clones and leaves some out. The sample contains around 150,000 clones, under 80% of which appear only once. The sequencing input was PBMCs. Source of these receptors: a female donor in good health and CMV-seronegative. CDR3s include the opening cysteine and the closing phenylalanine or tryptophan. The D gene is left open where the match is weak. Not every row has a clone size; where given, it reads once, few, many or a size class.

clone size	V gene	D gene	J gene	CDR3 DNA	CDR3 protein
once	TRBV9	.	TRBJ1-4	TGTGCCAGCAGCGTAGGTCCCGCTAATGAAAAACTGTTTTTT	CASSVGPANEKLFF
once	TRBV7-9	.	TRBJ1-2	TGTGCCAGCAGCCCACCGGCCGGTTCGGGTGGCTACACCTTC	CASSPPAGSGGYTF
.	TRBV6-6	TRBD2	TRBJ2-7	TGTGCCAGCAGTGTGGGACTAGGCGAGCAGTACTTC	CASSVGLGEQYF
.	TRBV6-5	TRBD2	TRBJ2-3	TGTGCCAGCAGGTCAGCGGGAGGGAGGGATACGCAGTATTTT	CASRSAGGRDTQYF
.	TRBV5-4	TRBD2	TRBJ2-5	TGTGCCAGCAGCGACGGACTAGCCTATCAAGAGACCCAGTACTTC	CASSDGLAYQETQYF
once	TRBV5-1	TRBD1	TRBJ1-2	TGCGCCAGCAGCGCGGGACAGGGAGCAAACTATGGCTACACCTTC	CASSAGQGANYGYTF
.	TRBV6-5	.	TRBJ1-5	TGTGCCAGCAGTCGCCGGGCCGGGGAGCCCCAGCATTTT	CASSRRAGEPQHF
.	TRBV6-6	.	TRBJ2-1	TGTGCCAGCAGTTCTGAGGGAAATGAGCAGTTCTTC	CASSSEGNEQFF
.	TRBV5-1	.	TRBJ2-7	TGCGCCAGCTCCAAGGAGGGGGCGTTCTACGAGCAGTACTTC	CASSKEGAFYEQYF
.	TRBV6-5	.	TRBJ2-3	TGTGCCAGCAGTTACTCGAGGTCAACAGATACGCAGTATTTT	CASSYSRSTDTQYF
.	TRBV7-9	TRBD2	TRBJ2-7	TGTGCCAGCAGCTTACTAGCGGGCTCCTACGAGCAGTACTTC	CASSLLAGSYEQYF
.	TRBV19	.	TRBJ1-1	TGTGCCAGTAGTATAGTGACAGGGAACACTGAAGCTTTCTTT	CASSIVTGNTEAFF
.	TRBV6-6	.	TRBJ1-1	TGTGCCAGCAGTTACTTAGACAGACAGGTCACTGAAGCTTTCTTT	CASSYLDRQVTEAFF
.	TRBV6-9	TRBD1	TRBJ2-3	TGTGCCAGCAAAACCCGGGACAGGGGGCCCGATACGCAGTATTTT	CASKTRDRGPDTQYF
.	TRBV19	TRBD1	TRBJ2-1	TGTGCCAGTAGTATAGCTTTACAGGGGAATGAGCAGTTCTTC	CASSIALQGNEQFF
.	TRBV12-5	TRBD2	TRBJ2-1	TGTGCTAGTGGTTCAAGGCGGGAGTTAGGAGGGTTCAATGAGCAGTTCTTC	CASGSRRELGGFNEQFF
.	TRBV18	TRBD1	TRBJ1-2	TGTGCCAGCTCAGCGACCGACAGGGGGGGTGGCTACACCTTC	CASSATDRGGGYTF
.	TRBV9	TRBD2	TRBJ2-1	TGTGCCAGCAGCGTGGGGGGGACTAGCGTGCAGTTCTTC	CASSVGGTSVQFF
.	TRBV13	.	TRBJ2-5	TGTGCCAGCAGCTTAGGCCGCGCGGAGACCCAGTACTTC	CASSLGRAETQYF
.	TRBV19	.	TRBJ1-2	TGTGCCAGTAGTATGGGGCGGGGGCAGGGCTATTATGGCTACACCTTC	CASSMGRGQGYYGYTF
.	TRBV7-8	TRBD1	TRBJ1-1	TGTGCCAGCAGCTTCACAGGGGGTACTGAAGCTTTCTTT	CASSFTGGTEAFF
few	TRBV6-5	TRBD1	TRBJ1-1	TGTGCCAGCAGTTACCCGGGACAGGGTCCGGTCACTGAAGCTTTCTTT	CASSYPGQGPVTEAFF
.	TRBV5-1	TRBD2	TRBJ2-7	TGCGCCAGCAGCTTGGGACTAGCGGGGGGCCTTAGGAGCTCCTACGAGCAGTACTTC	CASSLGLAGGLRSSYEQYF
.	TRBV30	TRBD2	TRBJ2-7	TGTGCCTGGAGTGTATTACTCAGCGGGACTAAAGAGCAGTACTTC	CAWSVLLSGTKEQYF
.	TRBV2	.	TRBJ1-1	TGTGCCAGCACTGACCAAGGGGGAGGGGGCACTGAAGCTTTCTTT	CASTDQGGGGTEAFF
.	TRBV6-5	.	TRBJ2-3	TGTGCCAGCAGCCCGAGGACCCTGAGGGCAGATACGCAGTATTTT	CASSPRTLRADTQYF
once	TRBV28	.	TRBJ1-1	TGTGCCAGCAGCTCGTCAGGACAGAAAGCTTTCTTT	CASSSSGQKAFF
.	TRBV2	TRBD1	TRBJ1-2	TGTGCCAGCAGGAAGGGGGGAACAGGGGACGGCTATGGCTACACCTTC	CASRKGGTGDGYGYTF
.	TRBV2	.	TRBJ1-6	TGTGCCAGCAGTGGGGGGGAGAATTCACCCCTCCACTTT	CASSGGENSPLHF
.	TRBV5-1	.	TRBJ1-1	TGCGCCAGCAGCTTGGCCTCGGGGAGTCTGAACACTGAAGCTTTCTTT	CASSLASGSLNTEAFF
.	TRBV5-1	TRBD1	TRBJ2-3	TGCGCCAGCAGCAGACAGGGGCTTCGCACAGATACGCAGTATTTT	CASSRQGLRTDTQYF
.	TRBV6-4	TRBD2	TRBJ2-5	TGTGCCAGCAGTACACGGGAGGGGGAGACCCAGTACTTC	CASSTREGETQYF
.	TRBV4-2	.	TRBJ2-5	TGTGCCAGCAGCCAGGGGGGAGAAGTAAAGACCCAGTACTTC	CASSQGGEVKTQYF
.	TRBV7-9	TRBD1	TRBJ1-1	TGTGCCAGCAGCACCTCGGACAGGGCCCTGAACACTGAAGCTTTCTTT	CASSTSDRALNTEAFF
.	TRBV29-1	.	TRBJ2-7	TGCAGCGTTCAGGGTAAAAGCCGGCAGTACTTC	CSVQGKSRQYF
.	TRBV6-5	.	TRBJ1-2	TGTGCCAGCAGTTATTATGTGGGCAGCTTCTATGGCTACACCTTC	CASSYYVGSFYGYTF